This T cell receptor beta chain originates from a study of CD8 T cells in ankylosing spondylitis. In this sample, this clonotype turned up many times. Making use of molecular barcodes, quantitative 5'-RACE generated TCR beta libraries. Using its own MiXCR run on the 5' RACE reads, TCRdb lists one record per CDR3 protein. The table has approximately 90,000 distinct CDR3 sequences, almost 8.5% seen once. The CDR3 consists of 18 residues. Per the germline V gene, CDR1 is SGDLS and CDR2 is YYNGEE. Trimming removed 0 bases from V and 0 bases from J, with 16 bases in between. This receptor was taken from a male donor with ankylosing spondylitis or in good health (not recorded which). The sample comprised blood, either unsorted or a sorted T cell fraction (not recorded which). This chain links TRBV9 with TRBJ2-1; D is possibly TRBD1 or TRBD2 (7 bases each). This CDR3 is CASSVGVGGGSSYNEQFF. The DNA of the CDR3 is TGTGCCAGCAGCGTAGGGGTAGGGGGCGGGAGCTCCTACAATGAGCAGTTCTTC.